This TCR beta chain was sequenced for a study of beta chain features in type 1 diabetes. cDNA synthesis used the whole RNA isolate, giving expressed TCRB sequences. Libraries were prepared by immunoSEQ multiplex PCR; TCRdb keeps only in-frame clonotypes and omits some of them. The profile shows about 40,000 clones, approximately 50% of them singletons. About this clone itself: The antigen is not known.

The CDR3 contains 16 residues. The trim removed 0 bases at V and 5 bases at J, leaving 9 bases unmatched. Germline V CDR1 and CDR2: SGDLS, YYNGEE. Whole-study findings and limits: VDJ junctions from patients with type 1 diabetes contained fewer insertions and more deletions. Type 1 diabetes patients had TCRB CDR3s that were shorter (moderately but significantly so) in all four CD4+ subsets.

The chain joins TRBV9 to TRBJ2-3; TRBD2 aligns across 7 bases. This receptor was taken from a woman in her late teens or twenties in good health. The sequenced material came from central memory CD4+ T cells from blood. This CDR3 reads CASSVVGGSKGDTQYF. The CDR3, as DNA: TGTGCCAGCAGCGTAGTCGGCGGGAGCAAGGGAGATACGCAGTATTTT. Full variable domain (rest looked up from reference TRBV9 and TRBJ2-3): DSGVTQTPKHLITATGQRVTLRCSPRSGDLSVYWYQQSLDQGLQFLIQYYNGEERAKGNILERFSAQQFPDLHSELNLSSLELGDSALYFCASSVVGGSKGDTQYFGPGTRLTVL.